One sample yielded the 14 T cell receptor beta chains listed below, sequenced in a study of T cell responses to AZD1222 COVID-19 vaccine (dated by TCRdb to 2020 to 2022). Library generation was performed with the immunoSEQ multiplex PCR assay. TCRdb retrieved this table from immuneACCESS and kept in-frame rearrangements only. Not all clones are present; in checked studies, unresolved V genes account for under half, and no reason is known for the remainder. The sample records 130,000 to 150,000 clones, approximately 88% of which are singletons. The top ten clonotypes cover roughly 15% of the sample. The time point label for this specimen denotes: baseline before first vaccination. This specimen consisted of peripheral blood, obtained on day 0 of AZD1222 vaccination. The receptor source for this set is an adult in good health.

V gene TRBV6-5 combines with J gene TRBJ1-3, with D perhaps TRBD1 (6 bases). The V and J ends lost 2 bases and 5 bases respectively, with 13 bases between them. The length of the CDR3 is 15 residues. CDR1 is MNHEY, CDR2 SVGAGI, per germline. In DNA, the CDR3 is TGTGCCAGCAGTTACAACAGCAGGGGCAGAAACACCATATATTTT. Translated: CASSYNSRGRNTIYF.

The chain is built from TRBV7-9 and TRBJ2-7; D is possibly TRBD1 (6 bases). The V end was cut by 4 bases, the J end by 0 bases, with 10 bases between. The germline gives CDR1 SEHNR, CDR2 FQNEAQ (reference sequence). There are 14 residues in the CDR3. The DNA for the CDR3 is TGTGCCAGCAGCTCGGACAGAAGCTCCTACGAGCAGTACTTC. Its protein product is CASSSDRSSYEQYF.

The sample holds one count of this clone. This rearrangement joins TRBV19 to TRBJ1-3, with 7 bases identical to TRBD1. The V gene's germline CDR1 is LNHDA and CDR2 SQIVND (reference sequence). V was clipped by 7 bases and J by 10 bases; unmatched bases: 10. The CDR3 sequence is 13 residues long. CDR3 nucleotide sequence: TGTGCCAGTACCCGTGACAGGGCGAAAACCATATATTTT. Its protein product is CASTRDRAKTIYF. The full variable domain, rest sourced from reference TRBV19 and TRBJ1-3, is DGGITQSPKYLFRKEGQNVTLSCEQNLNHDAMYWYRQDPGQGLRLIYYSQIVNDFQKGDIAEGYSVSREKKESFPLTVTSAQKNPTAFYLCASTRDRAKTIYFGEGSWLTVV.

This chain uses TRBV10-3 with TRBJ1-6; D gene uncertain. The V end lost 11 bases, the J end lost 7 bases, and 18 bases lay between the germline ends. This CDR3 comprises 14 residues. In germline, CDR1 is ENHRY, CDR2 SYGVKD. The CDR3 DNA sequence: TGTGCCTTACGAGCATCAACTGGCAATTCACCCCTCCACTTT. This encodes CALRASTGNSPLHF.

The chain joins TRBV4-1 to TRBJ2-7; 12 positions match TRBD1. Germline-derived CDR1 and CDR2 are MGHRA and YSYEKL. The junction had 4 bases not matched to a gene; V was cut back by 4 bases and J by 6 bases. The CDR3 is made up of 14 amino acids. The CDR3 loop reads CASSPGQGAGEQYF. The CDR3 DNA follows: TGCGCCAGCAGCCCGGGACAGGGGGCGGGCGAGCAGTACTTC.

The chain uses TRBV5-8 and TRBJ2-1, with D hard to call. Germline V gives CDR1 SGHTS, CDR2 YDEGEE. The CDR3 runs 14 residues. V gave up 7 bases and J gave up 3 bases, with 14 bases separating them. CDR3 in amino acids: CASSAKARYNEQFF. CDR3 bases: TGTGCCAGCTCGGCCAAGGCCCGCTACAATGAGCAGTTCTTC.

The chain uses TRBV2 and TRBJ1-6; D is unclear. From germline, CDR1 is SNHLY and CDR2 FYNNEI. The CDR3 has 14 amino acids. Deletions cut 4 bases from V and 7 bases from J, with 11 bases between. CDR3 bases: TGTGCCAGCAGTGGTAACCCAGGAAATTCACCCCTCCACTTT. The encoded protein is CASSGNPGNSPLHF. Together with reference TRBV2 and TRBJ1-6, the CDR3 gives the full variable domain: EPEVTQTPSHQVTQMGQEVILRCVPISNHLYFYWYRQILGQKVEFLVSFYNNEISEKSEIFDDQFSVERPDGSNFTLKIRSTKLEDSAMYFCASSGNPGNSPLHFGNGTRLTVT.

This clone has just one count. This sequence joins TRBV3-1 (or the pseudogene TRBV3-2) and TRBJ1-1; 7 bases align to TRBD1. CDR1 is LGHDT and CDR2 is YNNKEL in the germline V gene (reference sequence). This CDR3 is built from 14 residues. V trimming: 5 bases; J trimming: 0 bases; junction bases outside the gene matches: 3. The CDR3 reads CASSRGPMNTEAFF. The CDR3 coding sequence is TGTGCCAGCAGCAGGGGGCCTATGAACACTGAAGCTTTCTTT.

The chain combines TRBV10-3 with TRBJ1-2, with D unclear. The CDR3 runs to 12 residues. Trimming took off 7 bases at V and 3 bases at J, with 9 bases between the two ends. The germline CDR1 and CDR2 sequences are ENHRY and SYGVKD. CDR3 coding DNA: TGTGCCATCAATGGACCGTACTATGGCTACACCTTC. This encodes CAINGPYYGYTF.

This clone was counted a few times. At the DNA level, this CDR3 is encoded by other sequences in the same sample as well. The rearrangement joins TRBV5-1 to TRBJ2-1; 11 nucleotides agree with TRBD2. This CDR3 is 19 amino acids long. Trimming removed 3 bases from V and 4 bases from J; junction bases left unmatched: 15. Germline CDR1 and CDR2: SGHRS and YFSETQ. CDR3 in DNA: TGCGCCAGCAGCTCATACGGAGGGGCTAGCGGGGGGTCATACAATGAGCAGTTCTTC. Translation gives CASSSYGGASGGSYNEQFF.

In nucleotides, the CDR3 is TGTGCCAGCAGTCCCCGCTATTCTCCGGATCGTAGCGGGGAGCTGTTTTTT. Its translation: CASSPRYSPDRSGELFF. This chain uses TRBV28 with TRBJ2-2; D call uncertain. CDR1 is MDHEN, CDR2 SYDVKM, per germline. CDR3 length: 17 amino acids. Between the trimmed V and J ends, which lost 5 bases and 7 bases, there was a span of 23 bases.

This chain links TRBV5-1 with TRBJ1-3; 7 bases map to TRBD1. Trimming at V came to 3 bases and at J to 0 bases, leaving 9 bases not matched to a gene. The germline V gene has CDR1 SGHRS and CDR2 YFSETQ. The CDR3 covers 17 residues. CDR3 DNA sequence: TGCGCCAGCAGCTACCGGCAGGGGGACCGCTCTGGAAACACCATATATTTT. Translated: CASSYRQGDRSGNTIYF.

The V and J genes are TRBV18 and TRBJ1-2, with D maybe TRBD1 (5 bases). Trimming shortened V by 5 bases and J by 2 bases, and 12 bases separated the two germline ends. Germline V lookup: CDR1 KGHSH, CDR2 LQKENI. The CDR3 has 14 residues. CDR3 DNA sequence: TGTGCCAGCTCATTTTCCCGGGACAACTATGGCTACACCTTC. Its protein is CASSFSRDNYGYTF.

V usage is TRBV7-2 and J usage is TRBJ2-1; 7 bases are shared with TRBD1. This CDR3 is 17 amino acids long. Germline CDR1 and CDR2: SGHTA and FQGNSA. Trimming took 6 bases from V and 4 from J; bases not matched to a gene: 15. The CDR3 loop reads CASRSDGPGGVYNEQFF. The CDR3 bases are TGTGCCAGCAGATCTGATGGGCCAGGGGGAGTTTACAATGAGCAGTTCTTC.